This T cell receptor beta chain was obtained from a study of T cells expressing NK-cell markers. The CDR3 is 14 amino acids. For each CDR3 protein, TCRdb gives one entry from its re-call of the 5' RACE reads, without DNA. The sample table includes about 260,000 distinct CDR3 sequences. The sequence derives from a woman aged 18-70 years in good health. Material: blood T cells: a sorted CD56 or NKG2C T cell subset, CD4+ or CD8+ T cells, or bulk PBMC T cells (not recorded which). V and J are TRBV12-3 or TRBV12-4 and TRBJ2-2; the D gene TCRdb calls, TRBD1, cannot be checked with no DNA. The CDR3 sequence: CASSHDRSRGELFF.